The 24 T cell receptor beta chains below were found in one sample sequenced in a study of Graves' ophthalmopathy and Graves' hyperthyroidism. RNA served as the template for amplifying TCR beta CDR3 regions. An opening RT-PCR round employed HTBI primers and preceded a second-round multiplex PCR. Via MiXCR, TCRdb re-called the multiplex PCR reads, giving one row per CDR3 protein. This table holds 450,000 to 600,000 distinct CDR3 sequences, approximately 35% found once. Sequenced sample: peripheral blood or thyroid tissue (not recorded which). The origin of the receptors is an adult man with Graves' hyperthyroidism.

The count of this clonotype is one. Since a much larger clone is just one base distant, this may be a read error. The chain employs TRBV9 and TRBJ2-2, with D perhaps being TRBD1 or TRBD2 (5 bases each). Germline-derived CDR1 and CDR2 are SGDLS and YYNGEE. The CDR3 has 15 amino acids. The CDR3 loop reads CASSVAGTNTGEPFF. CDR3 coding DNA: TGTGCCAGCAGCGTAGCGGGGACGAACACCGGGGAGCCGTTTTTT.

The chain links TRBV5-4 to TRBJ2-7; the D gene is possibly TRBD1 (6 bases). The ends were cut back, 1 base at V and 3 bases at J, with 11 bases in the middle. The CDR3 extends over 14 amino acids. Per the germline V gene, CDR1 is SGHNT and CDR2 is YYREEE (reference sequence). The CDR3 loop is CASSLSQGRYEQYF. CDR3 DNA sequence: TGTGCCAGCAGCTTGTCACAGGGCCGCTACGAGCAGTACTTC.

This clonotype was counted many times. The chain couples TRBV7-8 to TRBJ2-2; 11 nucleotides line up with TRBD1. V shed 4 bases and J 5 bases; nucleotides not matched to a gene: 3. The CDR3 is 15 residues long. Germline assignment: CDR1 SGHVS and CDR2 FQNEAQ. The CDR3 bases are TGTGCCAGCAGCTCCGGGACAGGGGGGACCGGGGAGCTGTTTTTT. It yields the protein CASSSGTGGTGELFF.

CDR3 region: CASSLALDNEQFF. The CDR3 DNA sequence: TGTGCCAGCAGCTTAGCGCTTGACAATGAGCAGTTCTTC. The rearrangement links TRBV7-8 to TRBJ2-1; D call uncertain. Germline-derived CDR1 and CDR2 are SGHVS and FQNEAQ. The CDR3 runs to 13 residues. With 0 bases removed from V and 5 bases from J, the gap between germline ends came to 5 bases.

In this sample, this clonotype turned up many times. The chain has TRBV7-2 and TRBJ1-4, with 12 bases lining up with TRBD1. The V segment lost 4 bases and the J segment 8 bases; nucleotides outside the gene matches: 5. Looked up from germline, CDR1 is SGHTA and CDR2 is FQGNSA. CDR3 length: 15 amino acids. The DNA of the CDR3 is TGTGCCAGCAGCTCGGGGGACAGGGGGCGCGAAAAACTGTTTTTT. It is translated as CASSSGDRGREKLFF.

This clonotype was observed at least ten times. V and J are TRBV7-8 and TRBJ2-7, with 9 nucleotides matching TRBD2. The CDR3 is 18 amino acids. Germline V gene lookup returns CDR1 SGHVS and CDR2 FQNEAQ. The V segment lost 1 base and the J segment 4 bases; nucleotides outside the gene matches: 14. The CDR3 DNA sequence: TGTGCCAGCAGCTTAGTTGGGCTGGGTAGCGGGAGTGGGTACGAGCAGTACTTC. Its translation is CASSLVGLGSGSGYEQYF. The variable domain in full, with the rest retrieved from reference TRBV7-8 and TRBJ2-7, is GAGVSQSPRYKVAKRGQDVALRCDPISGHVSLFWYQQALGQGPEFLTYFQNEAQLDKSGLPSDRFFAERPEGSVSTLKIQRTQQEDSAVYLCASSLVGLGSGSGYEQYFGPGTRLTVT.

This clonotype turned up a few times. The chain links TRBV24-1 to TRBJ2-2; no clear D gene. V lost 2 bases and J 1 base, leaving 13 bases between the germline ends. The germline gives CDR1 KGHDR, CDR2 SFDVKD. This CDR3 region has 17 residues. The CDR3 loop reads CATSDSRTGLNTGELFF. As DNA, the CDR3 is TGTGCCACCAGTGATTCGAGGACGGGTTTGAACACCGGGGAGCTGTTTTTT.

This clonotype showed up many times. The chain employs TRBV14 and TRBJ1-2; D gene ambiguous. Trimming cost V 1 base and J 2 bases, with 11 bases left between them. The CDR3 loop spans 15 amino acids. CDR1 and CDR2 (germline): SGHDN, FVKESK. The CDR3 region has the DNA TGTGCCAGCAGCCAAGGCGGCAGAGTAAACTATGGCTACACCTTC. This sequence encodes CASSQGGRVNYGYTF.

Only a few counts were recorded for this clonotype. The rearrangement joins TRBV2 to TRBJ2-3; D call uncertain. This CDR3 has 14 amino acids. V dropped 3 bases and J dropped 2 bases, with 9 bases sitting between them. CDR1 and CDR2 from the germline V gene are SNHLY and FYNNEI. The DNA of the CDR3 is TGTGCCAGCAGTGAGTACAGAACCACAGATACGCAGTATTTT. Amino acids: CASSEYRTTDTQYF.

Remarks on this clonotype: Possible read error: a much larger clone is one base away. CDR3 protein: CASSLVGGIQNF. DNA for the CDR3: TGTGCCAGCAGTTTAGTAGGAGGGATCCAGAACTTC. The genes are TRBV12-3 or TRBV12-4 and TRBJ2-5; tentatively, D is TRBD2 (6 bases). The CDR3 spans 12 residues.

This clonotype appeared a single time. This could be a read error, since a much larger clone is one nucleotide away. The chain combines TRBV5-1 with TRBJ2-7, with D possibly called TRBD1 or TRBD2 (5 bases each). CDR1 and CDR2 from the germline V gene are SGHRS and YFSETQ. The CDR3 covers 14 residues. The DNA for the CDR3 is TGCGCCAGCACCTGGGACGGTGTCTCCTACGAGCGGTACTTC. Amino acid sequence: CASTWDGVSYERYF. Filled out from reference TRBV5-1 and TRBJ2-7, the complete variable domain reads KAGVTQTPRYLIKTRGQQVTLSCSPISGHRSVSWYQQTPGQGLQFLFEYFSETQRNKGNFPGRFSGRQFSNSRSEMNVSTLELGDSALYLCASTWDGVSYERYFGPGTRLTVT.

This clonotype was seen ten or more times. This chain uses TRBV19 with TRBJ2-2; D remains ambiguous. This CDR3 is built from 14 residues. From germline, CDR1 is LNHDA and CDR2 SQIVND (reference sequence). Trimming left V 8 bases short and J 0 bases short, with 10 bases between. Here the CDR3 DNA reads TGTGCCAGTGCGGTCCCCGCGAACACCGGGGAGCTGTTTTTT. Translating gives CASAVPANTGELFF.

This clonotype showed up just once. The chain links TRBV10-2 to TRBJ2-1, with TRBD2 matching 9 bases. The germline V gene has CDR1 WSHSY and CDR2 SAAADI. CDR3 length: 16 residues. V was clipped by 1 base and J by 6 bases; unmatched bases: 7. The CDR3 loop reads CASSEFLAGFGNEQFF. The CDR3 region has the DNA TGCGCCAGCAGTGAGTTTCTAGCGGGGTTTGGCAATGAGCAGTTCTTC.

About this clonotype itself: With a much larger clone just one base away, this may be a read error. The gene calls are TRBV27 and TRBJ1-1; TRBD1 agrees at 9 bases. V lost 6 bases and J lost 5; bases outside the gene matches: 4. This CDR3 comprises 13 residues. In germline, CDR1 is MNHEY, CDR2 SMNVEV (reference sequence). CDR3 coding DNA: TGTGCCAGCAGGGGGACAGGGCGGACTGAAGCTTTCTTT. Its protein product is CASRGTGRTEAFF.

This clonotype occurred a few times. This could be a read error, since a much larger clone is one nucleotide away. V gene TRBV20-1 combines with J gene TRBJ2-7, with D possibly matching TRBD2 (7 bases). The germline CDR1 and CDR2 sequences are DFQATT and SNEGSKA (reference sequence). V lost 0 bases and J 6 bases, leaving 18 bases between the germline ends. This CDR3 spans 15 amino acids. CDR3 loop: CSAREGQGRVSEQYF. CDR3 DNA sequence: TGCAGTGCTAGAGAAGGGCAGGGGAGGGTCAGCGAGCAGTACTTC.

This rearrangement joins TRBV20-1 to TRBJ1-2; 9 bases fit TRBD1. Germline-derived CDR1 and CDR2 are DFQATT and SNEGSKA (reference sequence). V shed 8 bases and J 4 bases; nucleotides not matched to a gene: 8. This CDR3 region has 13 residues. This CDR3 is CSPQGGQGYGYTF. CDR3 DNA sequence: TGCAGTCCCCAAGGGGGACAGGGCTATGGCTACACCTTC.

The table lists this clonotype with a few counts. The chain employs TRBV18 and TRBJ2-2; either TRBD1 or TRBD2 may fit D (5 bases each). The germline V gene encodes CDR1 KGHSH and CDR2 LQKENI. The CDR3 sequence is 13 residues long. Trimming cost V 6 bases and J 6 bases, with 11 bases left between them. CDR3 nucleotides: TGTGCCAGCTCCGCGTGGGACGCCGGGGAGCTGTTTTTT. Protein sequence: CASSAWDAGELFF.

This clonotype was observed many times. The chain links TRBV6-5 to TRBJ2-5, with D uncertain. V shed 2 bases and J shed 7 bases, with 5 bases lying between them. CDR3 length: 11 residues. Germline V lookup: CDR1 MNHEY, CDR2 SVGAGI. Written as DNA, the CDR3 is TGTGCCAGCAGTTACGTAGGGACCCAGTACTTC. Encoded protein: CASSYVGTQYF.

The chain carries TRBV12-3 or TRBV12-4 and TRBJ2-5, with 7 bases aligning to TRBD1. The CDR3 spans 17 residues. V dropped 4 bases and J dropped 3; count of bases not matched to a gene: 14. The CDR3 DNA reads TGTGCCAGCAGTTACGGGGCCGGGACAGCCCCTAAAGAGACCCAGTACTTC. This gives the protein CASSYGAGTAPKETQYF.

This clonotype came up a few times. This chain links TRBV9 with TRBJ2-5, with a tentative D call TRBD2 (5 bases). V was clipped by 1 base and J by 7 bases, with 14 bases between them. This CDR3 has 14 residues. Looked up from germline, CDR1 is SGDLS and CDR2 is YYNGEE. The CDR3, as DNA: TGTGCCAGCAGCGTAAGGCCGGACTCGGCGACCCAGTACTTC. Residues: CASSVRPDSATQYF.

The chain has TRBV7-8 and TRBJ1-5; D not resolved. This CDR3 spans 15 amino acids. Germline lookup yields CDR1 SGHVS and CDR2 FQNEAQ. Trimming took off 0 bases at V and 14 bases at J, with 20 bases between the two ends. The CDR3 coding sequence is TGTGCCAGCAGCTTAGCGACTAGCGGGAGGGCGCATGAGCATTTT. Protein product: CASSLATSGRAHEHF. The whole variable domain, filled in from reference TRBV7-8 and TRBJ1-5, reads GAGVSQSPRYKVAKRGQDVALRCDPISGHVSLFWYQQALGQGPEFLTYFQNEAQLDKSGLPSDRFFAERPEGSVSTLKIQRTQQEDSAVYLCASSLATSGRAHEHFGDGTRLSIL.

Only a few counts were recorded for this clonotype. The genes are TRBV5-8 and TRBJ2-2; 12 nucleotides match TRBD2. Germline V gene lookup returns CDR1 SGHTS and CDR2 YDEGEE. With V trimmed by 0 bases and J by 7 bases, 4 bases remained unmatched. This CDR3 is 16 amino acids long. CDR3 nucleotide sequence: TGTGCCAGCAGCTTGGGGCTAGCGGGAGGGATCGGGGAGCTGTTTTTT. Protein: CASSLGLAGGIGELFF. Supplemented by reference TRBV5-8 and TRBJ2-2, the full variable domain reads EAGVTQSPTHLIKTRGQQATLRCSPISGHTSVYWYQQALGLGLQFLLWYDEGEERNRGNFPPRFSGRQFPNYSSELNVNALELEDSALYLCASSLGLAGGIGELFFGEGSRLTVL.

This clonotype was counted many times. J is TRBJ1-1 and V is TRBV29-1, with D tentatively TRBD1 (5 bases). The CDR3 is 11 amino acids. Trimming took off 4 bases at V and 4 bases at J, with 7 bases between the two ends. Germline assignment: CDR1 SQVTM and CDR2 ANQGSEA. The CDR3 region is CSVVGGTEAFF. CDR3 DNA sequence: TGCAGCGTTGTTGGGGGCACTGAAGCTTTCTTT.

This clonotype was seen more than once but under ten times. The chain combines TRBV7-6 with TRBJ2-5, with 14 bases lining up with TRBD2. The CDR3 contains 17 residues. Unmatched junction bases numbered 9, after V lost 5 bases and J lost 4 bases. Germline V gives CDR1 SGHVS, CDR2 FNYEAQ. The CDR3 region has the DNA TGTGCCAGCAGCCCAGGGACTAGCGGGAGTTGGAGAGAGACCCAGTACTTC. Amino acid sequence: CASSPGTSGSWRETQYF.